A single sample is the source of the 11 T cell receptor beta chains below, sequenced in a study of molecular identifiers for immune sequencing clone quantification. TCRdb re-called the PCR reads with MiXCR, one entry per CDR3 protein. The sample shows about 23,000 distinct CDR3 sequences, more than 15% of them seen only once. The sample was naive CD8+ T cells from blood, with Jurkat cell RNA spiked in. This sample's subset: FACS-sorted CD8+CD4-CCR7+CD45RA+ naive T cells. The receptors were sampled from a human donor in good health. Some libraries in this study had Jurkat cell RNA spiked in.

This clonotype is categorized as medium-sized. The chain recombines TRBV7-3 with TRBJ2-5; D gene uncertain. Germline CDR1 and CDR2: SGHTA and FQGTGA. The CDR3 is 11 residues long. Trimming took 0 bases from V and 13 from J, leaving 9 bases between them. This CDR3 is CASSLTVLRYF. The CDR3 nucleotides are TGTGCCAGCAGCTTAACGGTATTGCGGTACTTC.

The CDR3 spells CASSLRGDNKETQYF. For the CDR3, the DNA is TGTGCCAGCAGCTTAAGAGGGGACAACAAAGAGACCCAGTACTTC. V and J are TRBV13 and TRBJ2-5; a weak D match, TRBD1 (6 bases). Germline loops: CDR1 PRHDT, CDR2 FYEKMQ (reference sequence). The V end lost 2 bases, the J end lost 3 bases, and 13 bases lay between the germline ends. The CDR3 consists of 15 residues.

Judged by abundance, this clonotype is medium-sized. This chain uses TRBV6-5 with TRBJ1-6, with D possibly being TRBD1 (5 bases). The V and J ends lost 8 bases and 7 bases respectively, with 12 bases between them. The germline CDR1 and CDR2 sequences are MNHEY and SVGAGI. This CDR3 has 13 amino acids. CDR3 sequence: CASHETANSPLHF. CDR3 DNA: TGTGCCAGCCATGAGACAGCAAATTCACCCCTCCACTTT.

Ten or more counts support this clonotype. This chain uses TRBV4-1 with TRBJ2-1, with 7 bases fitting TRBD1. The length of the CDR3 is 17 residues. Germline loops: CDR1 MGHRA, CDR2 YSYEKL. V shed 0 bases, J shed 0 bases, and the junction held 5 bases outside the gene matches. The CDR3 loop is CASSQENRGPSYNEQFF. The CDR3 coding sequence is TGCGCCAGCAGCCAAGAGAACAGGGGACCCTCCTACAATGAGCAGTTCTTC.

This clonotype was observed at least ten times. This chain links TRBV29-1 with TRBJ2-5, with a possible D match to TRBD1 (6 bases). The germline gives CDR1 SQVTM, CDR2 ANQGSEA. CDR3 length: 14 residues. The V gene lost 7 bases and the J gene lost 2 bases, with 17 bases spanning the gap. CDR3 region: CSASSPGTQETQYF. CDR3 DNA: TGCAGCGCCAGCTCCCCCGGGACACAAGAGACCCAGTACTTC.

This clonotype came up many times. The chain combines TRBV23-1 with TRBJ2-3; 7 bases agree with TRBD1. TRBV23-1 is annotated as an ORF whose role is uncertain. This CDR3 contains 13 residues. Trimming took 3 bases from V and 6 from J; bases not matched to a gene: 3. DNA of the CDR3: TGCGCCAGCAGTCACCCGGACAGGGATACGCAGTATTTT. It codes for CASSHPDRDTQYF.

This clonotype was found many times. The chain is built from TRBV28 and TRBJ2-7; tentative D call: TRBD2 (7 bases). V was shortened by 5 bases and J by 4 bases, with 21 bases between the two germline ends. Germline-derived CDR1 and CDR2 are MDHEN and SYDVKM. CDR3 length: 16 residues. The CDR3 coding sequence is TGTGCCAGCAGTCTCCCCTGGACAGCGGGGCTTTACGAGCAGTACTTC. This sequence encodes CASSLPWTAGLYEQYF.

Comments on this clonotype: A much more abundant neighbour one base away suggests this may be a read error. The chain recombines TRBV7-9 with TRBJ2-7; TRBD1 is a possible D gene (7 bases). Germline values: CDR1 SEHNR, CDR2 FQNEAQ (reference sequence). The CDR3 is 15 amino acids. The CDR3 bases are TGTGCCGGCAGCTCGCCGACAGGGAGGATCTACGAGCAGTACTTC. Translated: CAGSSPTGRIYEQYF.

This clonotype appeared many times. The CDR3 protein is CASSQGLARYNEQFF. The CDR3 nucleotides read TGCGCCAGCAGCCAAGGGTTAGCCCGATACAATGAGCAGTTCTTC. The chain joins TRBV4-3 to TRBJ2-1, with D unclear. CDR1 and CDR2 from the germline V gene are LGHNA and YSLEER. CDR3 length equals 15 residues. V was cut by 1 base and J by 4 bases, with 11 bases left in between.

This clonotype was observed at least ten times. The chain links TRBV10-3 to TRBJ1-1, with unresolved D. CDR3 length equals 13 residues. The V gene's germline CDR1 is ENHRY and CDR2 SYGVKD. The ends were cut back, 2 bases at V and 4 bases at J, with 8 bases in the middle. The CDR3 protein is CAISEVRVTEAFF. CDR3 bases: TGTGCCATCAGTGAGGTCAGAGTCACTGAAGCTTTCTTT.

This clonotype was detected ten times or more. This chain connects TRBV21-1 to TRBJ2-1; TRBD2, the D gene given by the table, was not confirmed from the DNA. TRBV21-1 is tagged as a pseudogene. The CDR3 runs 17 residues. The CDR3 DNA follows: TGTGCCAGCAGCAAAGCAGGGCAACTTAGCTCCTACAATGAGCAGTTCTTC. This sequence encodes CASSKAGQLSSYNEQFF.